Given below is one T cell receptor beta chain in context. No antigen is known for it. No base qualities exist here, and no much larger clone lies one base off it. The entry originates in a study of T cell changes during pregnancy in multiple sclerosis (dated by TCRdb to the late 2010s). Turning to the overall study: Changes in the T cell repertoire over the course of pregnancy were examined in this study in women with multiple sclerosis.

The library came from the immunoSEQ multiplex PCR assay. This immuneACCESS table, as held by TCRdb, lists in-frame sequences with V and J called but not all clones. Of the missing ones, under half trace to an unresolved V gene in checked studies; the others have no known cause. The sample records approximately 40,000 clones, approximately 93% of which are singletons. Approximately 8.6% of the sample is held by the ten biggest clonotypes. Based on the germline V gene, the CDR1 and CDR2 sequences are MGHRA and YSYEKL. From the cysteine through the phenylalanine, the CDR3 covers 12 amino acids. The only DNA kept is the CDR3, 36 bases in frame from the first base. V sheds 10 bases and J sheds 3 bases, leaving 12 bases between their ends.

Sequenced here: CD8+ T cells from peripheral blood mononuclear cells, sampled in the third trimester of pregnancy. This sequence uses TRBV4-1 and TRBJ1-1; a tentative D call is TRBD1 (6 bases match). The receptor was isolated from a female donor with multiple sclerosis, enrolled in a pregnancy study. Read as DNA, the sequence is TGCGCCACCGGTTCAGGGGACACTGAAGCTTTCTTT. Its translation is CATGSGDTEAFF.